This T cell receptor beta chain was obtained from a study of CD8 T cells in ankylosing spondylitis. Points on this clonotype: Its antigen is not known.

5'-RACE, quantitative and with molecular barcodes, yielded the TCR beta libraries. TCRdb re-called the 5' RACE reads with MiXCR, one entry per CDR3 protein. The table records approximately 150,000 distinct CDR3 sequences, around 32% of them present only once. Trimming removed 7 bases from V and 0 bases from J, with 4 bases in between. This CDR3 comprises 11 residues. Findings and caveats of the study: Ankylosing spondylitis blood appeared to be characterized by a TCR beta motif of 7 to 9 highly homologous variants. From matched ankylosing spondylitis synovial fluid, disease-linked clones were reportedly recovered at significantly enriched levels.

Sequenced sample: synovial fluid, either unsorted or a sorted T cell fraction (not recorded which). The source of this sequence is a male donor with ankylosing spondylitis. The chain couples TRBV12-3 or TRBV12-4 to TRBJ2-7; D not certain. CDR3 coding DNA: TGTGCCAGCATCTGCTCCTACGAGCAGTACTTC. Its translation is CASICSYEQYF.